These 18 T cell receptor beta chains share one sample of origin, sequenced in a study of blood T cell repertoires in COVID-19. The protocol was immunoSEQ multiplex PCR, while the TCRdb copy is restricted to in-frame clones and leaves out a portion. The sample records 100,000 to 150,000 clones, 88% being singletons. The sample taken for sequencing was peripheral blood. These receptor sequences come from a human donor in a cohort sampled during active COVID-19.

The gene calls are TRBV5-1 and TRBJ1-4; the D is unclear. In germline, CDR1 is SGHRS, CDR2 YFSETQ. This CDR3 comprises 15 residues. Trimming pared 4 bases from V and 0 bases from J, leaving 10 bases between. Here the CDR3 reads CASSPGRTTNEKLFF. The CDR3 DNA is TGCGCCAGCAGCCCGGGTCGGACAACTAATGAAAAACTGTTTTTT.

The gene calls are TRBV4-2 and TRBJ2-5; the D is unclear. The CDR3 is made up of 16 amino acids. The germline CDR1 and CDR2 sequences are LGHNA and YNFKEQ. V lost 0 bases and J lost 1, with 12 bases in between. CDR3 nucleotide sequence: TGTGCCAGCAGCCAAGATCTGGCACAGTCCCAAGAGACCCAGTACTTC. Translation gives CASSQDLAQSQETQYF.

CDR3 amino acids: CASSLVPGTDTQYF. The CDR3 DNA reads TGCGCCAGCAGCCTTGTCCCGGGCACAGATACGCAGTATTTT. This chain uses TRBV4-1 with TRBJ2-3; D not resolved. Germline lookup yields CDR1 MGHRA and CDR2 YSYEKL. Between the trimmed V and J ends, which lost 4 bases and 1 base, there was a span of 9 bases. This CDR3 comprises 14 residues.

J is TRBJ2-1 and V is TRBV5-1; TRBD1 aligns across 11 bases. The CDR3 consists of 13 residues. J was trimmed by 8 bases and V by 4 bases; bases with no gene match: 2. Germline CDR1 and CDR2: SGHRS and YFSETQ. The CDR3 reads CASSKGQGDEQFF. The CDR3 DNA is TGCGCCAGCAGCAAGGGACAGGGGGATGAGCAGTTCTTC.

V usage is TRBV11-3 and J usage is TRBJ2-1, with TRBD2 matching 10 bases. CDR1 is SGHNT, CDR2 YENEEA, per germline. The CDR3 is 15 amino acids. V was clipped by 1 base and J by 7 bases; unmatched bases: 4. The CDR3 DNA reads as TGTGCCAGCAGCTTAGCAGCGGGAGGGCCGAATGAGCAGTTCTTC. Residues: CASSLAAGGPNEQFF.

The chain carries TRBV5-1 and TRBJ2-7; tentative D call: TRBD2 (6 bases). The CDR3 runs 13 residues. CDR1 is SGHRS and CDR2 is YFSETQ in the germline V gene. Trimming pared 3 bases from V and 1 base from J, leaving 8 bases between. The CDR3 region is CASSWAGSYEQYF. CDR3 bases: TGCGCCAGCAGCTGGGCGGGATCCTACGAGCAGTACTTC. Combining the CDR3 with reference TRBV5-1 and TRBJ2-7 gives the whole variable domain KAGVTQTPRYLIKTRGQQVTLSCSPISGHRSVSWYQQTPGQGLQFLFEYFSETQRNKGNFPGRFSGRQFSNSRSEMNVSTLELGDSALYLCASSWAGSYEQYFGPGTRLTVT.

This chain links TRBV20-1 with TRBJ2-1; D is undetermined. Trimming removed 4 bases from V and 7 bases from J, with 8 bases in between. Looked up from germline, CDR1 is DFQATT and CDR2 is SNEGSKA (reference sequence). CDR3 size: 11 residues. The DNA of the CDR3 is TGCAGTGCTATTTTACTAAATGAGCAGTTCTTC. It specifies CSAILLNEQFF.

The rearrangement uses TRBV7-9 and TRBJ2-1, with D tentatively TRBD1 (7 bases). The CDR3 extends over 13 amino acids. V lost 8 bases, J lost 8 bases, and 16 bases lay in between. Germline CDR1 SEHNR, CDR2 FQNEAQ (reference sequence). The CDR3: CASEGGTADEQFF. The CDR3 nucleotides read TGTGCCAGCGAAGGCGGGACAGCGGATGAGCAGTTCTTC.

The gene calls are TRBV2 and TRBJ1-2, with D maybe TRBD1 (6 bases). The germline V gene has CDR1 SNHLY and CDR2 FYNNEI. CDR3 length: 14 amino acids. The V and J ends lost 1 base and 3 bases respectively, with 9 bases between them. Written as DNA, the CDR3 is TGTGCCAGCAGTGAAGGATCAGGGGACTATGGCTACACCTTC. Encoded protein: CASSEGSGDYGYTF.

Turning to this clone: The identical CDR3 is also encoded by other nucleotide sequences in the sample. The rearrangement uses TRBV29-1 and TRBJ2-1, with D hard to call. Per germline, CDR1 SQVTM and CDR2 ANQGSEA. Between the trimmed V and J ends, which lost 7 bases and 6 bases, there was a span of 7 bases. The CDR3 has 10 residues. This CDR3 is CSGGGNEQFF. The CDR3 DNA reads TGCAGCGGCGGCGGCAATGAGCAGTTCTTC.

The genes are TRBV2 and TRBJ1-6, with D perhaps matching TRBD1 (5 bases). V was trimmed by 9 bases and J by 0 bases, leaving 18 bases between them. The CDR3 has 17 amino acids. Per germline, CDR1 SNHLY and CDR2 FYNNEI. The CDR3 sequence: CASDSRGVSSYNSPLHF. The CDR3 nucleotides read TGTGCCAGTGATTCCCGGGGGGTTAGCTCCTATAATTCACCCCTCCACTTT.

The chain couples TRBV5-6 to TRBJ2-1, with a possible D match to TRBD1 (5 bases). This CDR3 contains 12 residues. Germline assignment: CDR1 SGHDT and CDR2 YYEEEE. Trimming took off 0 bases at V and 7 bases at J, with 5 bases between the two ends. CDR3 nucleotide sequence: TGTGCCAGCAGCTTGGACAGGAATGAGCAGTTCTTC. This gives the protein CASSLDRNEQFF.

This clone was observed a single time. The chain recombines TRBV6-2 or TRBV6-3 with TRBJ2-2; D unclear. V lost 5 bases to trimming and J lost 2 bases, with 6 bases between them. This CDR3 spans 13 amino acids. CDR1 is MNHEY, CDR2 SVGEGT, per germline. Written as DNA, the CDR3 is TGTGCCAGCAGTACCACAAACACCGGGGAGCTGTTTTTT. It is translated as CASSTTNTGELFF.

V gene TRBV4-2 combines with J gene TRBJ2-1, with TRBD2 matching 8 bases. CDR1 LGHNA and CDR2 YNFKEQ come from the germline V gene. The length of the CDR3 is 16 residues. Trimming at V came to 0 bases and at J to 8 bases, leaving 9 bases not matched to a gene. The CDR3 sequence: CASSQELAGGRHEQFF. The DNA of the CDR3 is TGTGCCAGCAGCCAAGAGTTGGCGGGGGGCAGGCATGAGCAGTTCTTC.

This rearrangement joins TRBV12-3 or TRBV12-4 to TRBJ1-2; D is undetermined. The V and J ends lost 3 bases and 4 bases respectively, with 9 bases between them. The CDR3 covers 13 residues. The CDR3 DNA follows: TGTGCCAGCAGTTTCGAGGCAGCCTATGGCTACACCTTC. Residues: CASSFEAAYGYTF.

The chain employs TRBV13 and TRBJ2-1; TRBD2 matches at 8 bases. V gave up 1 base and J gave up 4 bases; unmatched junction bases: 3. The germline V gene encodes CDR1 PRHDT and CDR2 FYEKMQ (reference sequence). This CDR3 is 15 amino acids long. The CDR3 bases are TGTGCCAGCAGCTTAGAACTAGCGGATTACAATGAGCAGTTCTTC. Translation gives CASSLELADYNEQFF.

J is TRBJ2-1 and V is TRBV2; tentative D call: TRBD1 (6 bases). Trimming left V 0 bases short and J 4 bases short, with 13 bases between. Germline-derived CDR1 and CDR2 are SNHLY and FYNNEI. The CDR3 covers 16 residues. The CDR3 region has the DNA TGTGCCAGCAGTGAAGCCTACGGGACATCTTACAATGAGCAGTTCTTC. Translation gives CASSEAYGTSYNEQFF.

V is TRBV28 and J is TRBJ2-3; D perhaps matches TRBD1 (5 bases). V lost 1 base and J lost 6, with 8 bases in between. The CDR3 sequence is 13 residues long. Per the germline V gene, CDR1 is MDHEN and CDR2 is SYDVKM. This CDR3 reads CASSLSQVDTQYF. CDR3 sequence (DNA): TGTGCCAGCAGTTTATCACAGGTTGATACGCAGTATTTT.